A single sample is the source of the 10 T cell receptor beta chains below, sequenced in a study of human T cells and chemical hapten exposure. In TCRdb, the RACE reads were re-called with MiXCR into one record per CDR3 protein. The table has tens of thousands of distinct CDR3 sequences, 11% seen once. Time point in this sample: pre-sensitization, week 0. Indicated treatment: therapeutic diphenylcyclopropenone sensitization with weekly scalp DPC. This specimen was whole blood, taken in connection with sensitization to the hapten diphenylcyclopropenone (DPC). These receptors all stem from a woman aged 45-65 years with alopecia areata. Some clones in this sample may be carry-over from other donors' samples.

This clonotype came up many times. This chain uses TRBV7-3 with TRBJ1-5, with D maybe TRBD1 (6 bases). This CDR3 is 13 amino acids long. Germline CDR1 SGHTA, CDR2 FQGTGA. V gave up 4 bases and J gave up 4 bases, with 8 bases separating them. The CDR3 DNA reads TGTGCCAGCAGCTCCGACAGGAATCAGCCCCAGCATTTT. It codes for CASSSDRNQPQHF.

Here the CDR3 reads CSVEASYNEQFF. Here the CDR3 DNA reads TGCAGCGTTGAAGCCTCCTACAATGAGCAGTTCTTC. The chain uses TRBV29-1 and TRBJ2-1; D gene unclear. The CDR3 covers 12 residues. Trimming pared 1 base from V and 0 bases from J, leaving 1 base between. Per the germline V gene, CDR1 is SQVTM and CDR2 is ANQGSEA.

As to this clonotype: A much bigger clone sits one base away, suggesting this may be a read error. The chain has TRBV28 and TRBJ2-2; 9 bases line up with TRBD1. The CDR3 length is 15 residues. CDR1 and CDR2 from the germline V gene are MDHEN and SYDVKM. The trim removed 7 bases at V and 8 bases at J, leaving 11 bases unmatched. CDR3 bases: TGTGCCAGCACTCCTGGACAGGGGCTCGGAGGGGAGCTGTTTTTT. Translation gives CASTPGQGLGGELFF.

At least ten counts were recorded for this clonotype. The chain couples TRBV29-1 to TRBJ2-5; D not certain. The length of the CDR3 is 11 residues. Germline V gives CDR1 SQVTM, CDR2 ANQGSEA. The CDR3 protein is CTGKSTETQYF. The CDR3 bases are TGCACCGGAAAGTCAACAGAGACCCAGTACTTC.

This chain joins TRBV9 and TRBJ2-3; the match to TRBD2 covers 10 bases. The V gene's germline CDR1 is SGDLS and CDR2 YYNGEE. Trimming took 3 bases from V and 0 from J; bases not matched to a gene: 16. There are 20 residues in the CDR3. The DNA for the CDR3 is TGTGCCAGCAGCGCCTCGTGGTTAGCGGGGGGCACTCCTAGCACAGATACGCAGTATTTT. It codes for CASSASWLAGGTPSTDTQYF.

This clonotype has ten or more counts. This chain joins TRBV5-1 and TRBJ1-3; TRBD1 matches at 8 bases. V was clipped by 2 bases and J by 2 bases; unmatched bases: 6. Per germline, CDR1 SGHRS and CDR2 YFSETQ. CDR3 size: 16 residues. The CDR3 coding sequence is TGCGCCAGCAGCTTCGACCGGACAGGGCCTGGAAACACCATATATTTT. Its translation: CASSFDRTGPGNTIYF. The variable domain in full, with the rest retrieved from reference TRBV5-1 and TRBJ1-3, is KAGVTQTPRYLIKTRGQQVTLSCSPISGHRSVSWYQQTPGQGLQFLFEYFSETQRNKGNFPGRFSGRQFSNSRSEMNVSTLELGDSALYLCASSFDRTGPGNTIYFGEGSWLTVV.

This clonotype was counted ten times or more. The CDR3 DNA is TGCAGTGCAGGGGCAAAAGATACGCAGTATTTT. This codes for CSAGAKDTQYF. J is TRBJ2-3 and V is TRBV20-1; D possibly corresponds to TRBD1 (5 bases). Trimming stripped 6 bases from V and 5 bases from J, with 9 bases between. This CDR3 is built from 11 residues. Germline V gene sequence: CDR1 DFQATT, CDR2 SNEGSKA (reference sequence).

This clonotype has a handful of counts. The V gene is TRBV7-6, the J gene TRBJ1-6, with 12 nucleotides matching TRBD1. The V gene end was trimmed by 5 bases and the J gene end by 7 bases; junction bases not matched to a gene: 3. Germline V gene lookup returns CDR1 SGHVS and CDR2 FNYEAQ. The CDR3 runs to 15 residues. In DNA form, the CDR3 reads TGTGCCAGCAGCGCCGGGACAGGGGGCAATTCACCCCTCCACTTT. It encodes CASSAGTGGNSPLHF.

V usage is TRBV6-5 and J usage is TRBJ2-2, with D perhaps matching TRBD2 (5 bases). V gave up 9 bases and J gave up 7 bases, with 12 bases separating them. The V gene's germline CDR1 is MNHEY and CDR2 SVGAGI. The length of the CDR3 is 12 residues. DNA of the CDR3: TGTGCCAGTAAGGACTCCATCGGGGAGCTGTTTTTT. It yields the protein CASKDSIGELFF.

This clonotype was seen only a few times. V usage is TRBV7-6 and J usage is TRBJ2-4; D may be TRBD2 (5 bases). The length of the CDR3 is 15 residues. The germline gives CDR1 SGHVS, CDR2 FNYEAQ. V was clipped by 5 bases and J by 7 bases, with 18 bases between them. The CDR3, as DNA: TGTGCCAGCAGCGGTAATGCGGGTTCTGGGAACATTCAGTACTTC. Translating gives CASSGNAGSGNIQYF.